This TCR beta chain is from a study of T cells in Graves' hyperthyroidism and ophthalmopathy. V dropped 4 bases and J dropped 0 bases, with 6 bases sitting between them. The CDR3 has 14 amino acids. The germline V gene encodes CDR1 LNHDA and CDR2 SQIVND (reference sequence). RNA transcripts yielded amplified TCR beta CDR3 regions. First-round RT-PCR targeting the TCR CDR3 was performed with the HTBI primer set. From the multiplex PCR reads, TCRdb called clonotypes with MiXCR, one entry per CDR3 protein. The data show hundreds of thousands of distinct CDR3 sequences, 40% to 55% seen once. The receptor comes from a woman between 18 and 29 years old with Graves' hyperthyroidism. The chain couples TRBV19 to TRBJ2-2; no clear D gene. Sequencing was carried out using peripheral blood or thyroid tissue (not recorded which). The CDR3 DNA follows: TGTGCCAGTAGTAAGACACCGAACACCGGGGAGCTGTTTTTT. Translation: CASSKTPNTGELFF.